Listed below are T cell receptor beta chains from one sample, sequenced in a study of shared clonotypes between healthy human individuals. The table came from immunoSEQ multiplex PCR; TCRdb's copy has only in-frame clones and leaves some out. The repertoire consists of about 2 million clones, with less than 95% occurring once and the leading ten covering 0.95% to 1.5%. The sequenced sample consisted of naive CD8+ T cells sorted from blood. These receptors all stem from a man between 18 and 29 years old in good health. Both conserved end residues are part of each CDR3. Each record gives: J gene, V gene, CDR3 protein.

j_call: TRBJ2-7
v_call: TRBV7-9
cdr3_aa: CASSHHRYEQYF

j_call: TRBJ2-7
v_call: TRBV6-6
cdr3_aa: CASSYGGSYEQYF

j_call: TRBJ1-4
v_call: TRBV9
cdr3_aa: CASGQGILSNEKLFF

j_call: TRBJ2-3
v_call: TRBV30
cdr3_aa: CALDPTSSRTDTQYF

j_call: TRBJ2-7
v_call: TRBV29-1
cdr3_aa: CSVIYRDSSFYEQYF

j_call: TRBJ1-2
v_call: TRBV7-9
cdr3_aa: CASSLDEGWSRAYGYTF

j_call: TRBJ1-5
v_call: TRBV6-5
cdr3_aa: CASSSGVGNQPQHF

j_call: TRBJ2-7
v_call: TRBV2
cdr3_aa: CASSRWTGLDEQYF

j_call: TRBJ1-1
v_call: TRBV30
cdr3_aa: CAWGTVNTEAFF

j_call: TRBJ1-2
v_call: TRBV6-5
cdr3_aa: CASSYSILDSTYGYTF

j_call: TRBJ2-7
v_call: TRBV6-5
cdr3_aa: CASSYSIGETPYEQYF

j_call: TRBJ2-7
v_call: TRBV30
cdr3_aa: CAWETGALSYEQYF

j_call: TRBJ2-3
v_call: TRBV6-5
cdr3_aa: CASNPVAAPTDTQYF

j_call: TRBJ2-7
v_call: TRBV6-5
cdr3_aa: CASIRDRREQYF

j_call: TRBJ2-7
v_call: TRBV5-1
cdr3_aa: CASSPGQPYEQYF

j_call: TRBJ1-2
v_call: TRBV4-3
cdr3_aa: CASSPYQGNYGYTF

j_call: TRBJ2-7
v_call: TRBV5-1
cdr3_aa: CASSLGAGYEQYF

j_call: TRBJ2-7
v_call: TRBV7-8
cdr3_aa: CASSLGDQGGSYEQYF

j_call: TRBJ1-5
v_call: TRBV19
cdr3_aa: CASSIAGRLREPQHF

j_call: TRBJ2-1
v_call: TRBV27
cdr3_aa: CASSFRLAGYNEQFF

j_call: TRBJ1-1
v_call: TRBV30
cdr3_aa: CAWSVGTREAFF

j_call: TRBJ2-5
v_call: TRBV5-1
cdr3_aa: CASSFQETQYF

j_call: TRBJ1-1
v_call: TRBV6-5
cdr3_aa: CASSYSIEGRAFF

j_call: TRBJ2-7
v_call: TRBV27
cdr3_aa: CASSPGTGSFQQYF

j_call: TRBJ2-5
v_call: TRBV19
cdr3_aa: CASSILAAETQYF

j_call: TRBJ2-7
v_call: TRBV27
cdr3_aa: CASSQGGTYEQYF

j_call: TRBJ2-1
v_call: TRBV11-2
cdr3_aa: CASSFNSGLAHEQFF

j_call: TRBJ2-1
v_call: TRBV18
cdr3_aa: CASSPGEPDFKNEQFF

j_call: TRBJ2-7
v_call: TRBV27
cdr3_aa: CATLGGNEQYF

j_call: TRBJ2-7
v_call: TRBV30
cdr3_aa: CAWSVELGEQYF

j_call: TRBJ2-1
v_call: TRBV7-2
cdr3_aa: CASSARRPNNEQFF

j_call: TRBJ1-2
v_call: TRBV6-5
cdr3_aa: CASSYSQGNHYGYTF

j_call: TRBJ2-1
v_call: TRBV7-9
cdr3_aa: CASSLEFGTGEREQFF

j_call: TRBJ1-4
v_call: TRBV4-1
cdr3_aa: CASSPIRDSNEKLFF

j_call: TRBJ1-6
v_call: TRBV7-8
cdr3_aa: CASSRQGASNSPLHF

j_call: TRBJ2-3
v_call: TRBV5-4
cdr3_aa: CASSYGTSGTDTQYF

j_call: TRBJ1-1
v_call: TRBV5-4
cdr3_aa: CASSLYIGGTEAFF

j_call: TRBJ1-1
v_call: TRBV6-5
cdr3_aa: CASSYLDGTEAFF

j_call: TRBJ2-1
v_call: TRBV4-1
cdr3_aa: CASSHPSGGGNNEQFF

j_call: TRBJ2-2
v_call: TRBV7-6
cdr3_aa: CASSLPPGFGGELFF

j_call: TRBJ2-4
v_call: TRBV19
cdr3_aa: CASSIGTGTWAQYF

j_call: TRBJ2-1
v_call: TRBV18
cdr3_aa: CASSSTSSYEQFF